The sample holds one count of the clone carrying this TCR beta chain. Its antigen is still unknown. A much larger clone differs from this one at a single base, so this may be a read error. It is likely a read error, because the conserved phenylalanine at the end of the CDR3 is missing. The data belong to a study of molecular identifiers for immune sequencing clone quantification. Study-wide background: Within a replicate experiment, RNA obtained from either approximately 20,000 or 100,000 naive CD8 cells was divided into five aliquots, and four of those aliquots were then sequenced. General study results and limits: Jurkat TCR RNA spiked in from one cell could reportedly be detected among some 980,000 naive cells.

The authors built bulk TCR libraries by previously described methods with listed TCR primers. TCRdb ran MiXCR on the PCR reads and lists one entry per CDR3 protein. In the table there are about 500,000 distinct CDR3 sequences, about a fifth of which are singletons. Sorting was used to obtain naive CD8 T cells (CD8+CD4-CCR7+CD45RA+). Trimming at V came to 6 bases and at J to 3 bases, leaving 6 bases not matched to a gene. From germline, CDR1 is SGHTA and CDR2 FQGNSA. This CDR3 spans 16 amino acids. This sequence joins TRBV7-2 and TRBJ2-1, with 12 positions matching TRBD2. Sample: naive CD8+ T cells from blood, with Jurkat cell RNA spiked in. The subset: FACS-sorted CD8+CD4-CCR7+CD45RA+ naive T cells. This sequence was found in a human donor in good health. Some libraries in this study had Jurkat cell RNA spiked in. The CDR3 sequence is CASSSTSGSVYNEQFL. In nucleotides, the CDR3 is TGTGCCAGCAGTTCGACTAGCGGGAGTGTCTACAATGAGCAGTTCCTC.